This T cell receptor (beta chain) emerged from a study of regulatory T cells in long-lasting Graves disease. Study details: The criterion for persistent Graves' disease was over 5 years of antithyroid drugs with positive TSH receptor antibodies.

Between the trimmed V and J ends, which lost 4 bases and 3 bases, there was a span of 9 bases. This CDR3 has 14 residues. Looked up from germline, CDR1 is LNHDA and CDR2 is SQIVND (reference sequence). Arm-PCR of CDR3 regions with iRepertoire HTBI primers generated TCR beta libraries. TCRdb analysed the multiplex PCR reads with MiXCR anew, one entry per CDR3 protein. Counted here are 700,000 or so distinct CDR3 sequences, around 30% occurring once; the ten biggest clones make up under 50%. Study results and limitations: Preferential use of TRBV28, TRBJ1-2 and TRBJ2-5 was seen in persistent disease.

Concerning this clonotype itself: Its specificity is unknown.

Specified time point: persistent/refractory GD, antithyroid drugs over 5 years with positive TRAb. The TCR library was made from RNA extracted from PBMCs. This specimen consisted of peripheral blood mononuclear cells (PBMCs), obtained when the disease was refractory, from a patient treated with antithyroid drugs. V gene TRBV19 combines with J gene TRBJ2-2; D remains ambiguous. This TCR derives from a female donor with Graves disease. CDR3 DNA: TGTGCCAGTAGTACGACTCTACACACCGGGGAGCTGTTTTTT. It yields the protein CASSTTLHTGELFF.